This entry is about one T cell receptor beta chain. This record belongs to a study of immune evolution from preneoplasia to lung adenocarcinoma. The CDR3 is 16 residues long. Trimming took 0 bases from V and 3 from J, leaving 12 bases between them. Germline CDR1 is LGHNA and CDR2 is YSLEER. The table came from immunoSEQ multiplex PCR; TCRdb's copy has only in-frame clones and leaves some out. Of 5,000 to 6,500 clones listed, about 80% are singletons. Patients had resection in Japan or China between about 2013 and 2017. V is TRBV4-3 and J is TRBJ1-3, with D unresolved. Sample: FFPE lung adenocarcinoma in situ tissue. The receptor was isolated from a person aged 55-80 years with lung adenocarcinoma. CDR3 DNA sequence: TGCGCCAGCAGCCAAGAATTACAGACCCATGGAAACACCATATATTTT. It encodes CASSQELQTHGNTIYF.